The 31 T cell receptor beta chains presented below share a single source sample, sequenced in a study of blood T cell repertoires in COVID-19. Assay used: immunoSEQ multiplex PCR; TCRdb lists only in-frame clones, some missing. The repertoire consists of 150,000 to 200,000 clones, with more than 80% occurring once and the leading ten covering approximately 0.5%. Specimen: peripheral blood. The receptors here all came from a middle-aged man with acute or convalescent COVID-19.

The CDR3 DNA follows: TGTGCCAGCAGTACCGACAGTCCTAACTATGGCTACACCTTC. Translating it yields CASSTDSPNYGYTF. The rearrangement uses TRBV6-5 and TRBJ1-2; a weak D match, TRBD1 (5 bases). V was trimmed by 5 bases and J by 0 bases, leaving 10 bases between them. Germline loops: CDR1 MNHEY, CDR2 SVGAGI. CDR3 length equals 14 residues.

CDR3 protein: CASSTGQGSNQPQHF. The CDR3, as DNA: TGTGCCAGCAGTACGGGACAGGGCAGCAATCAGCCCCAGCATTTT. V usage is TRBV28 and J usage is TRBJ1-5; 9 nucleotides agree with TRBD1. V lost 5 bases to trimming and J lost 1 base; unmatched junction nucleotides: 3. Germline values: CDR1 MDHEN, CDR2 SYDVKM. The CDR3 loop spans 15 amino acids.

This chain uses TRBV5-8 with TRBJ2-3, with TRBD1 matching 9 bases. From germline, CDR1 is SGHTS and CDR2 YDEGEE. The CDR3 extends over 13 amino acids. The V and J ends lost 9 bases and 6 bases, in that order; junction bases with no gene match: 8. DNA of the CDR3: TGTGCCACTACGGGACAGGGTTTTGATACGCAGTATTTT. It codes for CATTGQGFDTQYF.

The chain recombines TRBV11-2 with TRBJ1-2; 7 bases map to TRBD1. The CDR3 extends over 14 amino acids. CDR1 and CDR2 from the germline V gene are SGHAT and FQNNGV. V shed 6 bases, J shed 3 bases, and the junction held 7 bases outside the gene matches. The CDR3: CASRLGQEYYGYTF. CDR3 coding DNA: TGTGCCAGCAGACTAGGACAGGAGTACTATGGCTACACCTTC.

V is TRBV7-3 and J is TRBJ2-1; a possible D gene is TRBD2 (5 bases). The CDR3 length is 15 residues. V dropped 2 bases and J dropped 4 bases, with 12 bases sitting between them. Germline V gene lookup returns CDR1 SGHTA and CDR2 FQGTGA. CDR3 coding DNA: TGTGCCAGCAGCTTAGCCGTGACTACTTACAATGAGCAGTTCTTC. Protein sequence: CASSLAVTTYNEQFF. Variable domain in full (rest from reference TRBV7-3 and TRBJ2-1): GAGVSQTPSNKVTEKGKYVELRCDPISGHTALYWYRQSLGQGPEFLIYFQGTGAADDSGLPNDRFFAVRPEGSVSTLKIQRTERGDSAVYLCASSLAVTTYNEQFFGPGTRLTVL.

The CDR3 loop reads CATGQVEAFF. In DNA form, the CDR3 reads TGTGCCACCGGACAGGTTGAAGCTTTCTTT. V usage is TRBV7-9 and J usage is TRBJ1-1; 7 bases line up with TRBD1. The CDR3 loop spans 10 amino acids. J was trimmed by 7 bases and V by 10 bases; bases with no gene match: 3. Germline V CDR1 and CDR2: SEHNR, FQNEAQ (reference sequence). Filled out from reference TRBV7-9 and TRBJ1-1, the complete variable domain reads DTGVSQNPRHKITKRGQNVTFRCDPISEHNRLYWYRQTLGQGPEFLTYFQNEAQLEKSRLLSDRFSAERPKGSFSTLEIQRTEQGDSAMYLCATGQVEAFFGQGTRLTVV.

The rearrangement links TRBV28 to TRBJ1-2; D ambiguous. The CDR3 extends over 14 amino acids. V dropped 8 bases and J dropped 1 base, with 14 bases sitting between them. Germline V gene sequence: CDR1 MDHEN, CDR2 SYDVKM. The CDR3: CASSEGGFNYGYTF. In nucleotides, the CDR3 is TGTGCCAGCTCCGAGGGCGGGTTTAACTATGGCTACACCTTC.

In this sample, this clone turned up a few times. The chain carries TRBV27 and TRBJ1-2, with D perhaps TRBD1 (5 bases). CDR3 length: 16 residues. V was trimmed by 4 bases and J by 4 bases, leaving 19 bases between them. Germline V gene data show CDR1 as MNHEY and CDR2 as SMNVEV (reference sequence). CDR3 coding DNA: TGTGCCAGCAGTTCTTATCTTGGGGCGGCCAGCTATGGCTACACCTTC. Protein sequence: CASSSYLGAASYGYTF.

The chain combines TRBV6-5 with TRBJ1-4; 7 nucleotides agree with TRBD1. The CDR3 has 16 residues. With 0 bases clipped from V and 0 bases from J, the junction kept 1 base outside the gene matches. The V gene's germline CDR1 is MNHEY and CDR2 SVGAGI. The CDR3, as DNA: TGTGCCAGCAGTTACTCCGGACAGGCAACTAATGAAAAACTGTTTTTT. Residues: CASSYSGQATNEKLFF.

J is TRBJ2-5 and V is TRBV7-3; D possibly corresponds to TRBD1 (5 bases). Germline values: CDR1 SGHTA, CDR2 FQGTGA. V was pared by 5 bases and J by 1 base, with 14 bases between. This CDR3 comprises 15 residues. In DNA, the CDR3 is TGTGCCAGCAGCAACCGAAATGACAGCCAAGAGACCCAGTACTTC. This sequence encodes CASSNRNDSQETQYF.

V is TRBV10-3 and J is TRBJ2-1, with D possibly matching TRBD1 (5 bases). The CDR3 loop spans 14 amino acids. The germline gives CDR1 ENHRY, CDR2 SYGVKD. V was pared by 2 bases and J by 8 bases, with 13 bases between. CDR3 sequence: CAISETKFRDEQFF. The DNA for the CDR3 is TGTGCCATCAGTGAGACTAAGTTCAGGGATGAGCAGTTCTTC.

CDR3: CAISESEGKIEKLFF. DNA for the CDR3: TGTGCCATCAGTGAGTCAGAGGGAAAGATTGAAAAACTGTTTTTT. The J gene is TRBJ1-4, the V gene TRBV10-3; D is undetermined. CDR3 size: 15 residues. Germline values: CDR1 ENHRY, CDR2 SYGVKD. V was pared by 0 bases and J by 7 bases, with 12 bases between.

The chain couples TRBV28 to TRBJ2-4; TRBD1 aligns across 8 bases. J was trimmed by 9 bases and V by 6 bases; bases with no gene match: 13. Germline-derived CDR1 and CDR2 are MDHEN and SYDVKM. CDR3 length: 15 residues. The CDR3 DNA is TGTGCCAGCAGCGCGACCCCCGGACAGGGAAGCATTCAGTACTTC. Protein product: CASSATPGQGSIQYF. The full variable domain, in which reference TRBV28 and TRBJ2-4 provide the parts outside the CDR3, is DVKVTQSSRYLVKRTGEKVFLECVQDMDHENMFWYRQDPGLGLRLIYFSYDVKMKEKGDIPEGYSVSREKKERFSLILESASTNQTSMYLCASSATPGQGSIQYFGAGTRLSVL.

The chain is built from TRBV27 and TRBJ1-4, with 11 nucleotides matching TRBD1. The junction had 6 bases not matched to a gene; V was cut back by 4 bases and J by 8 bases. This CDR3 has 15 amino acids. Germline V gives CDR1 MNHEY, CDR2 SMNVEV (reference sequence). The CDR3 DNA reads as TGTGCCAGCAGTTCCGGGACAGGGGGTAGAGAAAAACTGTTTTTT. It encodes CASSSGTGGREKLFF.

V gene TRBV15 combines with J gene TRBJ2-3; 9 nucleotides align to TRBD2. Trimming cost V 2 bases and J 1 base; bases outside gene matches: 1. This CDR3 is built from 15 residues. Looked up from germline, CDR1 is LNHNV and CDR2 is YYDKDF (reference sequence). CDR3 DNA: TGTGCCACCAGCAGATGGACTAGCGGCACAGATACGCAGTATTTT. Amino acids: CATSRWTSGTDTQYF.

V is TRBV28 and J is TRBJ1-3, with 7 bases fitting TRBD1. Germline trimming cut 5 bases from V and 2 bases from J; bases unmatched to any gene: 6. The CDR3 is made up of 15 amino acids. In germline, CDR1 is MDHEN, CDR2 SYDVKM. CDR3 sequence: CASSLQGSAGNTIYF. DNA of the CDR3: TGTGCCAGCAGTCTACAGGGGTCGGCTGGAAACACCATATATTTT. Looking up the rest from reference TRBV28 and TRBJ1-3 gives the full variable domain: DVKVTQSSRYLVKRTGEKVFLECVQDMDHENMFWYRQDPGLGLRLIYFSYDVKMKEKGDIPEGYSVSREKKERFSLILESASTNQTSMYLCASSLQGSAGNTIYFGEGSWLTVV.

This sequence joins TRBV5-1 and TRBJ2-2; D is uncertain. V was shortened by 1 base and J by 5 bases, with 15 bases between the two germline ends. The CDR3 consists of 16 residues. From germline, CDR1 is SGHRS and CDR2 YFSETQ. CDR3 in amino acids: CASSLRRLRTTGELFF. CDR3 sequence (DNA): TGCGCCAGCAGCTTGCGGCGGCTCAGAACGACCGGGGAGCTGTTTTTT.

The chain is built from TRBV7-9 and TRBJ2-1; 9 positions match TRBD2. The V gene's germline CDR1 is SEHNR and CDR2 FQNEAQ (reference sequence). J lost 6 bases, V lost 8 bases, and 8 bases had no gene match. The CDR3 covers 14 residues. The CDR3 region is CASGARLAANEQFF. In nucleotides, the CDR3 is TGTGCCAGCGGGGCGAGACTAGCGGCCAATGAGCAGTTCTTC. Full variable domain (rest looked up from reference TRBV7-9 and TRBJ2-1): DTGVSQNPRHKITKRGQNVTFRCDPISEHNRLYWYRQTLGQGPEFLTYFQNEAQLEKSRLLSDRFSAERPKGSFSTLEIQRTEQGDSAMYLCASGARLAANEQFFGPGTRLTVL.

The rearrangement links TRBV7-2 to TRBJ2-3, with a tentative D call TRBD2 (5 bases). Per germline, CDR1 SGHTA and CDR2 FQGNSA. The CDR3 covers 17 residues. Trimming shortened V by 1 base and J by 1 base, and 15 bases separated the two germline ends. CDR3 coding DNA: TGTGCCAGCAGCTTAGTCTCAGCGGATATTCGCACAGATACGCAGTATTTT. It is translated as CASSLVSADIRTDTQYF.

This chain links TRBV5-5 with TRBJ2-7, with 7 bases matching TRBD1. Germline lookup yields CDR1 SGHKS and CDR2 YYEKEE (reference sequence). V was clipped by 3 bases and J by 4 bases; unmatched bases: 7. The CDR3 is 14 amino acids. The CDR3 protein is CASSSTTGWYEQYV. The CDR3 nucleotides are TGTGCCAGCAGCTCTACGACAGGGTGGTACGAGCAGTACGTC.

CDR3: CASSPGLAGTDTQYF. CDR3 nucleotide sequence: TGTGCCAGTAGTCCGGGACTAGCGGGAACAGATACGCAGTATTTT. The genes are TRBV19 and TRBJ2-3, with 13 bases matching TRBD2. J was trimmed by 3 bases and V by 5 bases; bases with no gene match: 2. CDR3 length equals 15 residues. Germline V gene data show CDR1 as LNHDA and CDR2 as SQIVND (reference sequence).

The CDR3 nucleotides are TGTGCCAGCACCCGGGGGGCTGGAGCTTTCTTT. It translates to CASTRGAGAFF. V and J are TRBV12-3 or TRBV12-4 and TRBJ1-1, with TRBD1 as a possible D gene (6 bases). Deletions cut 7 bases from V and 10 bases from J, with 13 bases between. This CDR3 spans 11 amino acids.

In the case of this clone: No conserved phenylalanine or tryptophan is present at the end of the CDR3, so a read error is the likely explanation. Because the CDR3's place on the DNA is in doubt, the DNA is left out and the CDR3 is given as listed by TCRdb. The chain joins TRBV19 to TRBJ2-4; the tabulated D call, TRBD1, remains unverified against the DNA. 11 amino acids form the CDR3, both terminal residues included. Looked up from germline, CDR1 is LNHDA and CDR2 is SQIVND (reference sequence). The CDR3 is CASSNREGAVL.

This clone was seen more than once but under ten times. Other DNA sequences in this sample translate to the same CDR3. The V and J genes are TRBV19 and TRBJ1-5, with 7 positions matching TRBD1. The V segment lost 6 bases and the J segment 2 bases; nucleotides outside the gene matches: 4. In germline, CDR1 is LNHDA, CDR2 SQIVND (reference sequence). This CDR3 region has 14 residues. CDR3 protein: CASSGTGGNQPQHF. DNA for the CDR3: TGTGCCAGTAGCGGAACAGGGGGCAATCAGCCCCAGCATTTT.

The chain uses TRBV29-1 and TRBJ1-2; TRBD1 matches 11 bases. The junction had 2 bases not matched to a gene; V was cut back by 5 bases and J by 3 bases. Germline assignment: CDR1 SQVTM and CDR2 ANQGSEA. The CDR3 covers 13 residues. CDR3 amino acids: CSVRDRGDYGYTF. The CDR3 DNA sequence: TGCAGCGTTCGGGACAGGGGGGACTATGGCTACACCTTC.

This chain uses TRBV7-9 with TRBJ1-5; maybe TRBD1 (6 bases). This CDR3 is 13 amino acids long. CDR1 and CDR2 (germline): SEHNR, FQNEAQ (reference sequence). V was shortened by 5 bases and J by 4 bases, with 9 bases between the two germline ends. The CDR3 is CASSAGTNQPQHF. CDR3 nucleotides: TGTGCCAGCAGCGCAGGGACAAATCAGCCCCAGCATTTT. Using reference TRBV7-9 and TRBJ1-5 for the parts outside the CDR3, the full variable domain is DTGVSQNPRHKITKRGQNVTFRCDPISEHNRLYWYRQTLGQGPEFLTYFQNEAQLEKSRLLSDRFSAERPKGSFSTLEIQRTEQGDSAMYLCASSAGTNQPQHFGDGTRLSIL.

The chain combines TRBV18 with TRBJ1-3; 7 bases agree with TRBD1. Trimming cost V 3 bases and J 2 bases; bases outside gene matches: 1. This CDR3 has 14 residues. The germline gives CDR1 KGHSH, CDR2 LQKENI. CDR3 in DNA: TGTGCCAGCTCACCTGACAGGGCTGGAAACACCATATATTTT. It codes for CASSPDRAGNTIYF.

The chain links TRBV21-1 to TRBJ2-3; the table's TRBD1 call for D was not verified on the DNA. TRBV21-1 is shown as a pseudogene. CDR3 length: 14 residues. CDR3 amino acids: CASKGIISTDTQYF. The CDR3 DNA sequence: TGTGCCAGCAAGGGGATCATAAGCACAGATACGCAGTATTTT.

The chain joins TRBV3-1 (or the pseudogene TRBV3-2) to TRBJ2-2; TRBD2 aligns across 10 bases. Germline assignment: CDR1 LGHDT and CDR2 YNNKEL (reference sequence). The trim removed 4 bases at V and 4 bases at J, leaving 9 bases unmatched. The CDR3 is 17 residues long. The CDR3 protein is CASSPRLAGVSTGELFF. The CDR3 DNA is TGTGCCAGCAGCCCCCGGCTAGCGGGAGTAAGCACCGGGGAGCTGTTTTTT.

This chain links TRBV27 with TRBJ2-2; 9 nucleotides match TRBD2. This CDR3 spans 16 amino acids. V dropped 2 bases and J dropped 6; count of bases not matched to a gene: 7. Germline V gene lookup returns CDR1 MNHEY and CDR2 SMNVEV (reference sequence). The CDR3 protein is CASSLAGGLVAGELFF. In nucleotides, the CDR3 is TGTGCCAGCAGTTTAGCGGGAGGGCTGGTCGCCGGGGAGCTGTTTTTT.

This clone was seen only once. This chain joins TRBV10-3 and TRBJ2-7, with TRBD1 as a possible D gene (5 bases). V was shortened by 5 bases and J by 3 bases, with 17 bases between the two germline ends. Germline V gene sequence: CDR1 ENHRY, CDR2 SYGVKD. The CDR3 has 15 amino acids. The CDR3 region is CAISPIDSDNYEQYF. CDR3 DNA sequence: TGTGCCATCAGTCCCATTGACAGCGACAACTACGAGCAGTACTTC.